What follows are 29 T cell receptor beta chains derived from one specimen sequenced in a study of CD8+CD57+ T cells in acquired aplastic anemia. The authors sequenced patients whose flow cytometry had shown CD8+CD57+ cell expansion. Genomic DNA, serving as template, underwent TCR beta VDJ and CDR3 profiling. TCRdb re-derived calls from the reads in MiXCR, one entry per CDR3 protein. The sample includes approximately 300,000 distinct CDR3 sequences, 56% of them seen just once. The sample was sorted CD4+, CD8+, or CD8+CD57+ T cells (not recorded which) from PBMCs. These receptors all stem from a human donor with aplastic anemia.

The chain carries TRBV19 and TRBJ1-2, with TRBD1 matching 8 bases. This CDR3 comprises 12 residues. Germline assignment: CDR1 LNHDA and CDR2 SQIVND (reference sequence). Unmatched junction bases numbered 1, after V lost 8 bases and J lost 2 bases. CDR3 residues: CASRDRNYGYTF. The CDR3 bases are TGTGCCAGTCGGGACAGGAACTATGGCTACACCTTC.

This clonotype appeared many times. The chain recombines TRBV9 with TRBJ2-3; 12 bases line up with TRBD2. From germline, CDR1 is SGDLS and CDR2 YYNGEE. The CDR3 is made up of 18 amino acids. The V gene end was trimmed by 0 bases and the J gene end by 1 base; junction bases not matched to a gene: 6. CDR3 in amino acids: CASSVVARTSGGTDTQYF. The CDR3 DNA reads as TGTGCCAGCAGCGTAGTTGCCAGGACTAGCGGGGGCACAGATACGCAGTATTTT.

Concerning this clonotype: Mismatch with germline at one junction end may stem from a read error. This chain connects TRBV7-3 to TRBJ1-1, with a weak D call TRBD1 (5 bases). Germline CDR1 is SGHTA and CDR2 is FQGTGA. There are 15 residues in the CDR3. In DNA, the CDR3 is TGTGCCAGCGCTGACAGAGGGGCCTCGAACACTGAGGCTTTCTTT. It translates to CASADRGASNTEAFF.

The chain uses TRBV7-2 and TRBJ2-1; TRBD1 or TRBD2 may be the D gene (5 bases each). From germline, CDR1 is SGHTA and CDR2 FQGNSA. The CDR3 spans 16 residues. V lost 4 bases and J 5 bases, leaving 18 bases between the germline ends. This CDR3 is CASSSGSGTLNNEQFF. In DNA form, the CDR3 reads TGTGCCAGCAGCTCCGGATCCGGGACCCTGAACAATGAGCAGTTCTTC.

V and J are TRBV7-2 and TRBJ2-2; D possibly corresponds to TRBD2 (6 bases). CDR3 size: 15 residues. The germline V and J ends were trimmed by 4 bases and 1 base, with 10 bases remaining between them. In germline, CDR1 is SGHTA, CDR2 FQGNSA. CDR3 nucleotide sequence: TGTGCCAGCAGCTATGGAGGGTTGAACACCGGGGAGCTGTTTTTT. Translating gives CASSYGGLNTGELFF.

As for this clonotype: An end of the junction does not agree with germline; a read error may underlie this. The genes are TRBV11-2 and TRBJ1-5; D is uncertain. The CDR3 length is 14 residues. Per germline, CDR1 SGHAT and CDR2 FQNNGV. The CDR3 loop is CASGLAGGNQPQHF. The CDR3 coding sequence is TGTGCCAGCGGCTTAGCTGGAGGCAATCAGCCCCAGCATTTT.

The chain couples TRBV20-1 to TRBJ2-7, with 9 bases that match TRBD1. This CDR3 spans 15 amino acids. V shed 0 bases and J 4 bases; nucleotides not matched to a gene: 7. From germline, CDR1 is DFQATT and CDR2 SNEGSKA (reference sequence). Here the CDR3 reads CSARDGGTGSYEQYF. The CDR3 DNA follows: TGCAGTGCTAGAGATGGCGGGACAGGGTCGTACGAGCAGTACTTC.

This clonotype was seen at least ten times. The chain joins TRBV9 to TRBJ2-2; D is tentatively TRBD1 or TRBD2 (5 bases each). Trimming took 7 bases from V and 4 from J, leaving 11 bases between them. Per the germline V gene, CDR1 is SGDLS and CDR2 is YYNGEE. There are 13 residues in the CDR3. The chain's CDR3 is CASRRGTTGELFF. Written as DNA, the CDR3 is TGTGCCAGCCGCCGTGGGACCACCGGGGAGCTGTTTTTT.

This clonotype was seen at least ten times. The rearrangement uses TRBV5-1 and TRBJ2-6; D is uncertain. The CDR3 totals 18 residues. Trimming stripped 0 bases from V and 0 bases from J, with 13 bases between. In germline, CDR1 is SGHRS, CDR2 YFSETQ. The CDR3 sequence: CASSLGRYRSSGANVLTF. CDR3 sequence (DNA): TGCGCCAGCAGCTTGGGACGGTACCGTAGCTCTGGGGCCAACGTCCTGACTTTC.

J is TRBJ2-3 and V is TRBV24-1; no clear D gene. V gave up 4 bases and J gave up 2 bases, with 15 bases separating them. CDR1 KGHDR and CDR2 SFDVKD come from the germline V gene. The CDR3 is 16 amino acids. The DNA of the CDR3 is TGTGCCACCAGTGAGGCAGGAGCCACCGACACAGATACGCAGTATTTT. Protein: CATSEAGATDTDTQYF.

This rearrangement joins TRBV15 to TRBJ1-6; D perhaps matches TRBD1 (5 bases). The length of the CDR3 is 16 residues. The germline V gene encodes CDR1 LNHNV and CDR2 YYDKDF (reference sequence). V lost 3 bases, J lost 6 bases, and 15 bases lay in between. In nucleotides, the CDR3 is TGTGCCACCAGCAGTCGGGGGATGTCGATTAATTCACCCCTCCACTTT. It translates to CATSSRGMSINSPLHF.

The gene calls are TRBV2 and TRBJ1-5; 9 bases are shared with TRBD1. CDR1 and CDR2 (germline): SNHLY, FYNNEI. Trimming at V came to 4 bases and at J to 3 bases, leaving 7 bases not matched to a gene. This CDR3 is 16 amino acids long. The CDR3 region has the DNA TGTGCCAGCAGTGGCTTTGGGACAGGGTTCAATCAGCCCCAGCATTTT. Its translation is CASSGFGTGFNQPQHF.

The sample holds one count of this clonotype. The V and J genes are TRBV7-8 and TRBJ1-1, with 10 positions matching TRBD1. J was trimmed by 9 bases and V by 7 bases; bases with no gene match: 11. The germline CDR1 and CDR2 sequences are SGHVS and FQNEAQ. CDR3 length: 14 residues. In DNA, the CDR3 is TGTGCCAGCATACAGGGACCGACAGGGGGCCAAGCTTTCTTT. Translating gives CASIQGPTGGQAFF.

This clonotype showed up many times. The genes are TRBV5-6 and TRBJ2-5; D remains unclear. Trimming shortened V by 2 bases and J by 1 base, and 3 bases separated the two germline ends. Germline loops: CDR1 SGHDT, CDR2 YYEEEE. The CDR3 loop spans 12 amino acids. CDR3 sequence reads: CASSFLQETQYF. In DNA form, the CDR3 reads TGTGCCAGCAGCTTCCTCCAAGAGACCCAGTACTTC.

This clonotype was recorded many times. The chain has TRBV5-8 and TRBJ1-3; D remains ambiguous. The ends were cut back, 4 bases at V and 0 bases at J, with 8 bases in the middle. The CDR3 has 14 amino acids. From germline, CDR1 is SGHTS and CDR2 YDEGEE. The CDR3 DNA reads TGTGCCAGCAGCAGGGCAGGCTCTGGAAACACCATATATTTT. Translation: CASSRAGSGNTIYF. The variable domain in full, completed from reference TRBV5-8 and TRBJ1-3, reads EAGVTQSPTHLIKTRGQQATLRCSPISGHTSVYWYQQALGLGLQFLLWYDEGEERNRGNFPPRFSGRQFPNYSSELNVNALELEDSALYLCASSRAGSGNTIYFGEGSWLTVV.

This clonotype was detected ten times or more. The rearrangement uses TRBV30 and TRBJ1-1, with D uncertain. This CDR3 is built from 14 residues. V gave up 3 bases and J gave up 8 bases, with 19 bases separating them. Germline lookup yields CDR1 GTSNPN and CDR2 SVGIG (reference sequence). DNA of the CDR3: TGTGCCTGGAGGCCGGACGTCCGAATATCCGAAGCTTTCTTT. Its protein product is CAWRPDVRISEAFF. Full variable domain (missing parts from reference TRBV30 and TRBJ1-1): SQTIHQWPATLVQPVGSPLSLECTVEGTSNPNLYWYRQAAGRGLQLLFYSVGIGQISSEVPQNLSASRPQDRQFILSSKKLLLSDSGFYLCAWRPDVRISEAFFGQGTRLTVV.

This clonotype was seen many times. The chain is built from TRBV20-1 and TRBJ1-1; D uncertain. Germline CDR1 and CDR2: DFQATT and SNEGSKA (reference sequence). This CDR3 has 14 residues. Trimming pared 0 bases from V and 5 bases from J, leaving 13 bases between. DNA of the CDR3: TGCAGTGCTAGAGATCGGGTAATGTGGACTGAAGCTTTCTTT. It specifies CSARDRVMWTEAFF.

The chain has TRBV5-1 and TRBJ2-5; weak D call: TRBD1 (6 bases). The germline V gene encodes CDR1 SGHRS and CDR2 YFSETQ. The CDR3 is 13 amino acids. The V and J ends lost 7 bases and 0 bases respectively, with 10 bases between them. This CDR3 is CASGGRDQETQYF. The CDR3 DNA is TGCGCCAGCGGGGGCCGTGACCAAGAGACCCAGTACTTC.

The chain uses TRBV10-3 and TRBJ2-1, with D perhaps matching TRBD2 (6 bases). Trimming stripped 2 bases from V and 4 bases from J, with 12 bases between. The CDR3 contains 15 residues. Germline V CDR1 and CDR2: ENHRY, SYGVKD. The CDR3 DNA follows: TGTGCCATCAGTGAGACTGGCGGGGCTTACAATGAGCAGTTCTTC. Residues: CAISETGGAYNEQFF.

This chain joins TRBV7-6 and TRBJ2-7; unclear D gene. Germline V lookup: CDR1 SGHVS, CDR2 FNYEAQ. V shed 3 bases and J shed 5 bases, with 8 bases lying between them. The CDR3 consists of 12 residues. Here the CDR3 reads CASSLTQDEQYF. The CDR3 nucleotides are TGTGCCAGCAGCTTGACCCAGGACGAGCAGTACTTC. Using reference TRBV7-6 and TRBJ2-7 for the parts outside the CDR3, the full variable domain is GAGVSQSPRYKVTKRGQDVALRCDPISGHVSLYWYRQALGQGPEFLTYFNYEAQQDKSGLPNDRFSAERPEGSISTLTIQRTEQRDSAMYRCASSLTQDEQYFGPGTRLTVT.

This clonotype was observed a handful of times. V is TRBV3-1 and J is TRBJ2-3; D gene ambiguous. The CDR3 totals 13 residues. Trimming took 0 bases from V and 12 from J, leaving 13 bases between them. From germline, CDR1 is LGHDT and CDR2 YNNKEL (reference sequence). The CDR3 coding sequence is TGTGCCAGCAGCCAAGAAGGCCGGGCTAGTCAGTATTTT. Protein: CASSQEGRASQYF.

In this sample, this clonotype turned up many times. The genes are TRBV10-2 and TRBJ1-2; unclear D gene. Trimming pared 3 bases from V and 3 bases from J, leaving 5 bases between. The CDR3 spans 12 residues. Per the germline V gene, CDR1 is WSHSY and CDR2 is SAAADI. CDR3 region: CASSDGDYGYTF. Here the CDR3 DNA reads TGCGCCAGCAGTGACGGTGACTATGGCTACACCTTC.

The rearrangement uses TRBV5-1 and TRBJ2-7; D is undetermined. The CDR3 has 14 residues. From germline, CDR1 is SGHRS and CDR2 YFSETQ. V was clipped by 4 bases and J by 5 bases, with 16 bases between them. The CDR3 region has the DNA TGCGCCAGCAGCCCGGGTGGGCCTGGAAACGAGCAGTACTTC. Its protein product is CASSPGGPGNEQYF.

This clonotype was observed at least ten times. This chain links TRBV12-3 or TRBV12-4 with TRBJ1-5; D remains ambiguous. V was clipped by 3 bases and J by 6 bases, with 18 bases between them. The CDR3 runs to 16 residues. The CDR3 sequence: CASSLMGSLTGQPQHF. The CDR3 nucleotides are TGTGCCAGCAGTTTGATGGGGAGTTTAACGGGTCAGCCCCAGCATTTT.

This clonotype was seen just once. CDR3 coding DNA: TGTGCCAGCAGCTTGGGACCTTATTCACCCCTCCGCCTAGCGTCTAGCACAGATACGCAGTATTTT. This translates into CASSLGPYSPLRLASSTDTQYF. The chain couples TRBV13 to TRBJ2-3; weak D call: TRBD2 (6 bases). V was shortened by 3 bases and J by 0 bases, with 31 bases between the two germline ends. Germline lookup yields CDR1 PRHDT and CDR2 FYEKMQ (reference sequence). This CDR3 spans 22 amino acids.

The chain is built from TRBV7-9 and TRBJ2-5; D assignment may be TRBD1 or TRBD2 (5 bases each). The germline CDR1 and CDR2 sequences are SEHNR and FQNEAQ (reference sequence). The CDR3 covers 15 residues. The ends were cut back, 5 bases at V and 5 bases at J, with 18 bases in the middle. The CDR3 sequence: CASSLGGGSWETQYF. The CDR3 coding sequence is TGTGCCAGCAGCCTTGGTGGGGGAAGTTGGGAGACCCAGTACTTC.

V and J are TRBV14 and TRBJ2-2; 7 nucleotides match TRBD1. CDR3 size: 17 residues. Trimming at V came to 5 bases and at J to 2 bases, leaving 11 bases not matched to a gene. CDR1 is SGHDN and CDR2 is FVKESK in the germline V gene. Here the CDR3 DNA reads TGTGCCAGCAGCAGACAGGGAAGAGGGGCCAACACCGGGGAGCTGTTTTTT. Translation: CASSRQGRGANTGELFF.

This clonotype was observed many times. The CDR3 DNA reads TGTGCCAGCAGCGTTACAGGGATAGAGACCCAGTACTTC. It yields the protein CASSVTGIETQYF. This chain joins TRBV6-1 and TRBJ2-5; maybe TRBD1 (6 bases). Germline V gene data show CDR1 as MNHNS and CDR2 as SASEGT. The CDR3 length is 13 residues. V lost 6 bases and J lost 4, with 12 bases in between.

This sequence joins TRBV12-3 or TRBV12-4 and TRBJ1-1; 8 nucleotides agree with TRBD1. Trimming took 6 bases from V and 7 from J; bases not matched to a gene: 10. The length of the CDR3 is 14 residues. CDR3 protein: CASSSLIDRGEAFF. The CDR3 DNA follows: TGTGCCAGCAGCTCCCTGATTGACAGGGGTGAAGCTTTCTTT.